This TCR beta chain stems from a study of T cell responses to AZD1222 COVID-19 vaccine. The study's findings and limits: The repertoires were collected only after the peak T cell response. The donor cohort was predominantly white British with a female majority, and clonal diversity may have been underestimated.

The CDR3 is made up of 11 amino acids. Germline V lookup: CDR1 DFQATT, CDR2 SNEGSKA (reference sequence). V was cut by 7 bases and J by 6 bases, with 12 bases left in between. Of note for this clone: The antigen remains undetermined.

Generated by immunoSEQ multiplex PCR, the TCRdb table keeps only in-frame clones and is missing some. This sample has about 150,000 clones, with 90% found just once. Sample: peripheral blood, taken on day 0 of AZD1222 vaccination. The TCR was taken from an adult in good health. The rearrangement joins TRBV20-1 to TRBJ1-1; D gene uncertain. For the CDR3, the DNA is TGCAGTGTCAGAGAGCAGGCTGAAGCTTTCTTT. Its protein is CSVREQAEAFF.